A single sample gave rise to the 25 T cell receptor beta chains below, sequenced in a study of blood T cell repertoires in COVID-19. Assay used: immunoSEQ multiplex PCR; TCRdb lists only in-frame clones, some missing. In the table there are 200,000 to 250,000 clones, approximately 80% of which are singletons. Sequenced: PBMCs or T cells enriched from blood (not recorded which). These receptors were taken from a woman aged 45 to 65 with acute COVID-19.

V and J are TRBV12-3 or TRBV12-4 and TRBJ1-5; D remains ambiguous. V gave up 5 bases and J gave up 4 bases, with 6 bases separating them. The length of the CDR3 is 12 residues. The CDR3 DNA is TGTGCCAGCAGTGTACAGAATCAGCCCCAGCATTTT. Its protein product is CASSVQNQPQHF.

This rearrangement joins TRBV7-2 to TRBJ2-1, with D possibly being TRBD2 (5 bases). In germline, CDR1 is SGHTA, CDR2 FQGNSA. CDR3 length: 15 amino acids. V shed 1 base and J shed 0 bases, with 7 bases lying between them. The CDR3 region is CASSLGGLSYNEQFF. The DNA for the CDR3 is TGTGCCAGCAGCTTAGGAGGACTCTCCTACAATGAGCAGTTCTTC.

V is TRBV9 and J is TRBJ2-1; 8 nucleotides match TRBD2. CDR3 length: 15 amino acids. Germline V lookup: CDR1 SGDLS, CDR2 YYNGEE. The ends lost 3 bases at V and 7 bases at J; junction bases unmatched: 9. CDR3 bases: TGTGCCAGCAGCGCCACTAGCGGTAGAGGGAATGAGCAGTTCTTC. The encoded protein is CASSATSGRGNEQFF.

J is TRBJ2-7 and V is TRBV18, with 8 bases that match TRBD1. Trimming removed 3 bases from V and 4 bases from J; junction bases left unmatched: 5. The CDR3 is 14 residues long. CDR1 and CDR2 (germline): KGHSH, LQKENI. The CDR3 DNA reads TGTGCCAGCTCACCGGGACAGGCGGGATACGAGCAGTACTTC. It codes for CASSPGQAGYEQYF.

DNA for the CDR3: TGTGCCATCAGTGAGTTGACGGGACAGAACTATGGCTACACCTTC. Its protein is CAISELTGQNYGYTF. The chain combines TRBV10-3 with TRBJ1-2; 7 bases line up with TRBD1. Unmatched junction bases numbered 4, after V lost 1 base and J lost 2 bases. The CDR3 has 15 amino acids. Germline V lookup: CDR1 ENHRY, CDR2 SYGVKD.

The V gene is TRBV24-1, the J gene TRBJ2-7, with 10 bases aligning to TRBD2. The CDR3 runs 15 residues. Germline values: CDR1 KGHDR, CDR2 SFDVKD. V dropped 7 bases and J dropped 2; count of bases not matched to a gene: 7. The CDR3 DNA is TGTGCCACCAGGGCCGGACTAGCGGAAACCTACGAGCAGTACTTC. This codes for CATRAGLAETYEQYF.

The chain links TRBV12-3 or TRBV12-4 to TRBJ1-2, with D perhaps matching TRBD1 (6 bases). The CDR3 loop spans 13 amino acids. V shed 6 bases and J shed 6 bases, with 14 bases lying between them. CDR3: CASSETGKDGYTF. The CDR3 nucleotides read TGTGCCAGCAGCGAGACAGGAAAGGATGGCTACACCTTC.

V is TRBV29-1 and J is TRBJ2-3; 10 bases line up with TRBD2. V was clipped by 7 bases and J by 4 bases; unmatched bases: 5. The CDR3 runs 13 residues. Germline loops: CDR1 SQVTM, CDR2 ANQGSEA. CDR3 protein: CSGSGGIADTQYF. The CDR3 bases are TGCAGCGGTAGCGGGGGGATCGCAGATACGCAGTATTTT.

This clone was detected only a few times. The chain links TRBV28 to TRBJ1-3; D unclear. Germline-derived CDR1 and CDR2 are MDHEN and SYDVKM. CDR3 length equals 16 residues. V was pared by 3 bases and J by 0 bases, with 12 bases between. In DNA form, the CDR3 reads TGTGCCAGCAGTTTGTTTGCGGTGTACTCTGGAAACACCATATATTTT. Protein: CASSLFAVYSGNTIYF.

This clone was seen just once. This chain links TRBV28 with TRBJ1-1, with a possible D match to TRBD1 (5 bases). CDR1 MDHEN and CDR2 SYDVKM come from the germline V gene. V was trimmed by 6 bases and J by 2 bases, leaving 13 bases between them. The CDR3 covers 14 residues. The DNA of the CDR3 is TGTGCCAGCAGCCCAGTGGGGGGTAACACTGAAGCTTTCTTT. It yields the protein CASSPVGGNTEAFF.

The chain is built from TRBV21-1 and TRBJ1-2; TRBD1 reflects the table's D call only, with no check against the DNA. TRBV21-1 is a recognized pseudogene. This CDR3 has 13 residues. For the CDR3, the DNA is TGTGCCAGCAGTTCAGGTCTTTCAGGGGGCTACACCTTC. Translating it yields CASSSGLSGGYTF.

V and J are TRBV3-1 (or the pseudogene TRBV3-2) and TRBJ1-1, with 9 bases fitting TRBD1. Trimming took 1 base from V and 1 from J; bases not matched to a gene: 10. CDR3 length: 18 amino acids. Germline CDR1 reads LGHDT; CDR2 reads YNNKEL (reference sequence). The CDR3 DNA reads as TGTGCCAGCAGCCAAGGGGCCGGACAGGGGTTGACGAACACTGAAGCTTTCTTT. This sequence encodes CASSQGAGQGLTNTEAFF.

This clone was recorded once. This sequence joins TRBV9 and TRBJ2-2, with 10 bases identical to TRBD1. Germline CDR1 SGDLS, CDR2 YYNGEE. The ends lost 3 bases at V and 6 bases at J; junction bases unmatched: 5. This CDR3 spans 15 amino acids. The CDR3, as DNA: TGTGCCAGCAGCGCCGGACAGGGGGTCCCCGGGGAGCTGTTTTTT. Protein product: CASSAGQGVPGELFF.

This clone occurred once. This chain links TRBV29-1 with TRBJ2-3, with 8 nucleotides matching TRBD2. CDR3 length equals 14 residues. Trimming cost V 7 bases and J 1 base; bases outside gene matches: 7. Germline V gene sequence: CDR1 SQVTM, CDR2 ANQGSEA. CDR3 amino acids: CSAGATSGTDTQYF. CDR3 in DNA: TGCAGCGCCGGGGCGACTAGCGGCACAGATACGCAGTATTTT.

This rearrangement joins TRBV10-1 to TRBJ2-7, with 8 positions matching TRBD1. CDR1 WNHNN and CDR2 SYGVQD come from the germline V gene (reference sequence). Trimming at V came to 6 bases and at J to 6 bases, leaving 19 bases not matched to a gene. The CDR3 length is 17 residues. CDR3 nucleotides: TGCGCCAGCAGCCCGGACAGGGTTTGGGTACAACATCTCGAGCAGTACTTC. Encoded protein: CASSPDRVWVQHLEQYF.

The gene calls are TRBV6-5 and TRBJ2-7, with D perhaps TRBD1 (5 bases). Trimming pared 4 bases from V and 4 bases from J, leaving 11 bases between. Germline-derived CDR1 and CDR2 are MNHEY and SVGAGI. The CDR3 is 13 residues long. Written as DNA, the CDR3 is TGTGCCAGCAGTTCCCACGACAGTTACGAGCAGTACTTC. The encoded protein is CASSSHDSYEQYF.

V and J are TRBV7-3 and TRBJ1-1; D is perhaps TRBD1 (5 bases). The germline CDR1 and CDR2 sequences are SGHTA and FQGTGA. This CDR3 has 15 residues. The germline V and J ends were trimmed by 5 bases and 7 bases, with 20 bases remaining between them. The CDR3 DNA is TGTGCCAGCAGCAAACGAGGTGCAGGGAACCATGAAGCTTTCTTT. It yields the protein CASSKRGAGNHEAFF.

The chain carries TRBV7-2 and TRBJ2-1, with TRBD2 identical over 12 bases. The J segment lost 7 bases and the V segment lost 0 bases, leaving 4 bases of the junction unmatched. The CDR3 loop spans 16 amino acids. Looked up from germline, CDR1 is SGHTA and CDR2 is FQGNSA. The CDR3 is CASSLAASGRANEQFF. CDR3 coding DNA: TGTGCCAGCAGCTTAGCGGCTAGCGGGAGGGCGAATGAGCAGTTCTTC.

The V gene is TRBV7-8, the J gene TRBJ2-7, with D tentatively TRBD1 (7 bases). The CDR3 has 17 residues. CDR1 is SGHVS, CDR2 FQNEAQ, per germline. V was clipped by 7 bases and J by 3 bases, with 25 bases between them. CDR3 in amino acids: CASNYVLGGAGGYEQYF. CDR3 in DNA: TGTGCCAGCAACTATGTTTTGGGGGGCGCAGGGGGCTACGAGCAGTACTTC.

This sequence joins TRBV5-6 and TRBJ2-3, with 8 bases identical to TRBD1. Germline V gene lookup returns CDR1 SGHDT and CDR2 YYEEEE. J gave up 2 bases and V 1 base, and 3 bases lay outside the gene matches. The CDR3 extends over 15 amino acids. CDR3: CASSLQGAHTDTQYF. The CDR3 nucleotides are TGTGCCAGCAGCTTGCAGGGGGCTCACACAGATACGCAGTATTTT.

The V call is TRBV11-2, the J call TRBJ2-5; unclear D gene. Trimming removed 1 base at V and 5 bases at J, with 8 bases between. CDR1 and CDR2 from the germline V gene are SGHAT and FQNNGV. The CDR3 consists of 13 residues. The CDR3 region is CASSLALVETQYF. The CDR3 coding sequence is TGTGCCAGCAGCTTAGCCCTAGTTGAGACCCAGTACTTC.

This rearrangement joins TRBV6-5 to TRBJ2-7, with 7 bases lining up with TRBD1. In germline, CDR1 is MNHEY, CDR2 SVGAGI. CDR3 length: 14 amino acids. V was pared by 2 bases and J by 6 bases, with 7 bases of the junction left unmatched. CDR3 DNA sequence: TGTGCCAGCAGTTACACGCCGGGACAGCCCGAGCAGTACTTC. Protein sequence: CASSYTPGQPEQYF.

This clone turned up a few times. The chain joins TRBV20-1 to TRBJ1-1; D gene uncertain. The CDR3 contains 11 residues. Trimming shortened V by 5 bases and J by 1 base, and 5 bases separated the two germline ends. Germline CDR1 is DFQATT and CDR2 is SNEGSKA (reference sequence). The CDR3 DNA reads TGCAGTGCTCACGGGAACACTGAAGCTTTCTTT. Protein: CSAHGNTEAFF.

V and J are TRBV19 and TRBJ2-5; tentative D call: TRBD1 (6 bases). Trimming took off 4 bases at V and 3 bases at J, with 18 bases between the two ends. CDR1 and CDR2 (germline): LNHDA, SQIVND (reference sequence). The CDR3 runs 16 residues. CDR3 amino acids: CASSKVRGFREETQYF. The DNA for the CDR3 is TGTGCCAGTAGTAAAGTCAGGGGCTTCCGCGAAGAGACCCAGTACTTC.

V is TRBV24-1 and J is TRBJ2-7, with D tentatively TRBD1 (5 bases). Germline lookup yields CDR1 KGHDR and CDR2 SFDVKD. The CDR3 runs to 16 residues. V was cut by 6 bases and J by 6 bases, with 23 bases left in between. For the CDR3, the DNA is TGTGCCACCAGTTCCCTAATGCTAGGGGCCTGTAGCGAGCAGTACTTC. Residues: CATSSLMLGACSEQYF.